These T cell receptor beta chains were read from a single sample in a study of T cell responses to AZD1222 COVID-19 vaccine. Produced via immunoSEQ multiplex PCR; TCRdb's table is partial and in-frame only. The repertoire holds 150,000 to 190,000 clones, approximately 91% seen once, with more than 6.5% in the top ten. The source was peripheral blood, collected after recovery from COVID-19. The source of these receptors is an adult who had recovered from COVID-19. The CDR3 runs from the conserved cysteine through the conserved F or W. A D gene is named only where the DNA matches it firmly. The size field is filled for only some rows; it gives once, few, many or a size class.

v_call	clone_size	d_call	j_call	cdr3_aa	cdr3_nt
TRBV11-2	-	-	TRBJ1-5	CASSWTNSNQPQHF	TGTGCCAGCAGCTGGACAAATAGCAATCAGCCCCAGCATTTT
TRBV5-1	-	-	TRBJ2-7	CASSLGQPVYEQYF	TGCGCCAGCAGCCTCGGACAGCCAGTCTACGAGCAGTACTTC
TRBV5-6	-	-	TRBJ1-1	CASSLGTSARAFF	TGTGCCAGCAGCCTTGGGACGTCTGCGCGAGCTTTCTTT
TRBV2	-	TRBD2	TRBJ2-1	CASTLLAGGSADEQFF	TGTGCCAGCACCCTATTAGCGGGGGGGTCTGCGGATGAGCAGTTCTTC
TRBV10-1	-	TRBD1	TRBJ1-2	CAASRRDSLNYGYTF	TGCGCCGCCTCCCGAAGGGACAGTCTTAACTATGGCTACACCTTC
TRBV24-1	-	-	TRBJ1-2	CATSDLASGGYTF	TGTGCCACCAGTGATTTGGCCAGTGGAGGCTACACCTTC
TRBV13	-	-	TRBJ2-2	CASHGSLGRGELFF	TGTGCCAGCCATGGAAGCCTGGGGCGCGGGGAGCTGTTTTTT
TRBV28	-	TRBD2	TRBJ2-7	CAASREGVNEQYF	TGTGCGGCCTCACGGGAGGGAGTCAACGAGCAGTACTTC
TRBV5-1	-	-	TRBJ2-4	CASSLAVTKNIQYF	TGCGCCAGCAGCTTGGCAGTAACCAAAAACATTCAGTACTTC
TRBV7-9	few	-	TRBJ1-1	CASSLDWVSTEAFF	TGTGCCAGCAGCTTAGATTGGGTTTCCACTGAAGCTTTCTTT